One sample yielded the 23 T cell receptor beta chains listed below, sequenced in a study of T cell repertoires in cytomegalovirus infection. TCRdb reprocessed the reads via MiXCR and lists one record per CDR3 protein. Here the sample spans around 900,000 distinct CDR3 sequences, 25% to 40% being singletons. These receptors' antigens are unknown. The sequences come from cultured CD8+ T cells from PBMCs, collected from culture after CMV antigen stimulation. These receptors all come from a human donor in good health (CMV status not recorded). Some clones in this sample may be carry-over from other donors' samples.

The sample holds many counts of this clonotype. The chain combines TRBV7-2 with TRBJ2-5; possible D gene TRBD1, 5 bases. Trimming cost V 1 base and J 5 bases, with 14 bases left between them. The germline CDR1 and CDR2 sequences are SGHTA and FQGNSA. This CDR3 is 15 amino acids long. As DNA, the CDR3 is TGTGCCAGCAGCTTAGGTCAGGGTGGCCAGGAGACCCAGTACTTC. It encodes CASSLGQGGQETQYF.

This chain connects TRBV7-9 to TRBJ1-2, with D tentatively TRBD1 (6 bases). Germline V lookup: CDR1 SEHNR, CDR2 FQNEAQ (reference sequence). The CDR3 has 18 amino acids. Deletions cut 4 bases from V and 6 bases from J, with 27 bases between. CDR3 coding DNA: TGTGCCAGCAGCTCCGCCTTCCCCGGGACACCTCCGTTGCATGGCTACACCTTC. The encoded protein is CASSSAFPGTPPLHGYTF.

J is TRBJ2-2 and V is TRBV27; D ambiguous. The CDR3 is made up of 13 amino acids. CDR1 is MNHEY, CDR2 SMNVEV, per germline (reference sequence). V lost 11 bases and J 4 bases, leaving 14 bases between the germline ends. The CDR3 DNA sequence: TGTGCCTCTATGGCGAGACCCACCGGGGAGCTGTTTTTT. The encoded protein is CASMARPTGELFF.

At least ten counts were recorded for this clonotype. One junction end does not reproduce the germline sequence, and a read error may be involved. This chain links TRBV7-7 with TRBJ2-2, with 7 bases aligning to TRBD2. Germline lookup yields CDR1 SSHAT and CDR2 FNYEAQ (reference sequence). This CDR3 region has 17 residues. CDR3 amino acids: CASSPRRRGGSTGELFF. CDR3 DNA sequence: TGTGCTAGCAGCCCCCGCCGTAGGGGAGGGTCCACCGGGGAGCTGTTTTTT.

This clonotype showed up just a few times. The V gene is TRBV6-6, the J gene TRBJ2-3; no clear D gene. Trimming stripped 2 bases from V and 3 bases from J, with 9 bases between. The CDR3 is 14 residues long. Germline CDR1 reads MNHNY; CDR2 reads SVGAGI (reference sequence). CDR3 DNA sequence: TGTGCCAGCAGTTACACTTACCCTACAGATACGCAGTATTTT. It yields the protein CASSYTYPTDTQYF.

This clonotype was seen only a few times. V usage is TRBV5-6 and J usage is TRBJ2-3; TRBD2 matches at 7 bases. Germline V CDR1 and CDR2: SGHDT, YYEEEE. The CDR3 has 16 residues. V shed 1 base and J 4 bases; nucleotides not matched to a gene: 9. The CDR3 protein is CASSLNGGLAADTQYF. In DNA, the CDR3 is TGTGCCAGCAGCTTGAACGGGGGGTTAGCGGCAGATACGCAGTATTTT.

This clonotype was picked up a small number of times. At one boundary the junction diverges from the germline segment, which might be a read error. The CDR3 loop reads CASRPGTAVAYGYTF. In DNA, the CDR3 is TGTGCTAGCAGGCCCGGGACAGCGGTGGCCTATGGCTACACCTTC. The chain uses TRBV7-7 and TRBJ1-2; 7 bases align to TRBD1. This CDR3 has 15 residues. The germline V gene encodes CDR1 SSHAT and CDR2 FNYEAQ (reference sequence).

This sequence joins TRBV2 and TRBJ1-5; D is undetermined. The CDR3 is 14 residues long. V gave up 6 bases and J gave up 6 bases, with 15 bases separating them. CDR1 and CDR2 (germline): SNHLY, FYNNEI. CDR3: CASSPGWGGQPQHF. The CDR3 nucleotides read TGTGCCAGCAGCCCTGGGTGGGGAGGTCAGCCCCAGCATTTT.

In this sample, this clonotype turned up a few times. The rearrangement uses TRBV20-1 and TRBJ2-1, with TRBD1 matching 8 bases. With 1 base clipped from V and 6 bases from J, the junction kept 5 bases outside the gene matches. The CDR3 totals 14 residues. The germline gives CDR1 DFQATT, CDR2 SNEGSKA (reference sequence). Here the CDR3 reads CSARGQGALNEQFF. In DNA form, the CDR3 reads TGCAGTGCTAGAGGTCAGGGGGCCCTCAATGAGCAGTTCTTC.

This clonotype was found a few times. The rearrangement joins TRBV6-5 to TRBJ2-3; 9 nucleotides agree with TRBD2. The CDR3 length is 16 residues. Per germline, CDR1 MNHEY and CDR2 SVGAGI. Trimming at V came to 5 bases and at J to 2 bases, leaving 8 bases not matched to a gene. This CDR3 reads CASSRGGAWITDTQYF. The CDR3, as DNA: TGTGCCAGCAGTCGCGGGGGGGCCTGGATCACAGATACGCAGTATTTT.

This clonotype was recorded at least ten times. The V call is TRBV12-3 or TRBV12-4, the J call TRBJ2-1; TRBD2 agrees at 8 bases. This CDR3 region has 15 residues. V lost 2 bases to trimming and J lost 8 bases; unmatched junction nucleotides: 8. CDR3 DNA: TGTGCCAGCAGTTTAATAGGACTAGCTTATGATGAGCAGTTCTTC. Protein product: CASSLIGLAYDEQFF.

The chain links TRBV29-1 to TRBJ2-1; 9 bases are a match to TRBD2. V shed 0 bases, J shed 8 bases, and the junction held 8 bases outside the gene matches. CDR1 SQVTM and CDR2 ANQGSEA come from the germline V gene. The CDR3 totals 15 residues. The DNA for the CDR3 is TGCAGCGTTGAAGATGGCCTAGCGGGGATCCATGAGCAGTTCTTC. Protein: CSVEDGLAGIHEQFF.

This clonotype has a count of ten or more. The chain links TRBV7-8 to TRBJ2-1, with 9 bases matching TRBD2. The CDR3 is 15 residues long. Trimming at V came to 3 bases and at J to 7 bases, leaving 7 bases not matched to a gene. CDR1 and CDR2 (germline): SGHVS, FQNEAQ. CDR3: CASSFERGAGNEQFF. DNA for the CDR3: TGTGCCAGCAGCTTTGAGCGGGGGGCGGGAAATGAGCAGTTCTTC. Complete variable domain (other parts from reference TRBV7-8 and TRBJ2-1): GAGVSQSPRYKVAKRGQDVALRCDPISGHVSLFWYQQALGQGPEFLTYFQNEAQLDKSGLPSDRFFAERPEGSVSTLKIQRTQQEDSAVYLCASSFERGAGNEQFFGPGTRLTVL.

The V gene is TRBV14, the J gene TRBJ2-1, with D hard to call. CDR3 length equals 14 residues. The germline V gene has CDR1 SGHDN and CDR2 FVKESK. Trimming stripped 0 bases from V and 4 bases from J, with 7 bases between. The CDR3 region is CASSQDFSYNEQFF. The CDR3 coding sequence is TGTGCCAGCAGCCAAGATTTTTCGTACAATGAGCAGTTCTTC.

The V call is TRBV7-9, the J call TRBJ1-2; a possible D gene is TRBD1 (5 bases). The CDR3 is 16 amino acids. The V end was cut by 3 bases, the J end by 5 bases, with 19 bases between. Germline CDR1 and CDR2: SEHNR and FQNEAQ (reference sequence). The CDR3 loop is CASSFIPGTPKYGYTF. The DNA of the CDR3 is TGTGCCAGCAGCTTCATCCCCGGGACTCCGAAGTATGGCTACACCTTC.

This clonotype was detected only a few times. The V and J genes are TRBV6-1 and TRBJ2-7, with 12 nucleotides matching TRBD2. The CDR3 length is 20 residues. V lost 6 bases, J lost 1 base, and 19 bases stayed unmatched. Per the germline V gene, CDR1 is MNHNS and CDR2 is SASEGT. CDR3: CASRTVSRLAGALPSYEQYF. For the CDR3, the DNA is TGTGCCAGCAGGACCGTTAGTAGACTAGCGGGGGCCCTACCTTCCTACGAGCAGTACTTC.

CDR3: CASSLSRGGVGTEAFF. The CDR3 DNA sequence: TGTGCCAGCAGTTTATCCAGGGGGGGGGTTGGCACTGAAGCTTTCTTT. The chain joins TRBV12-3 or TRBV12-4 to TRBJ1-1, with 7 bases fitting TRBD1. The CDR3 is 16 residues long. The junction had 10 bases not matched to a gene; V was cut back by 2 bases and J by 4 bases.

This clonotype came up many times. J is TRBJ1-5 and V is TRBV6-1; D is perhaps TRBD1 (5 bases). The CDR3 contains 14 residues. Trimming left V 6 bases short and J 11 bases short, with 20 bases between. Germline CDR1 MNHNS, CDR2 SASEGT. CDR3 coding DNA: TGTGCCAGCAGGGATTTCGGGGGTGCCATGGCCCAGCATTTT. Protein sequence: CASRDFGGAMAQHF.

The chain joins TRBV9 to TRBJ2-2, with 8 bases that match TRBD1. Germline-derived CDR1 and CDR2 are SGDLS and YYNGEE. The J segment lost 8 bases and the V segment lost 0 bases, leaving 9 bases of the junction unmatched. This CDR3 comprises 16 residues. The CDR3 here is CASSVGTGTRAGELFF. The CDR3 nucleotides are TGTGCCAGCAGCGTAGGGACAGGGACAAGGGCGGGGGAGCTGTTTTTT.

The sample holds a few counts of this clonotype. The rearrangement uses TRBV6-5 and TRBJ1-6, with no clear D. The CDR3 is made up of 16 amino acids. The germline gives CDR1 MNHEY, CDR2 SVGAGI. The germline V and J ends were trimmed by 2 bases and 8 bases, with 16 bases remaining between them. The CDR3 reads CASSYRPGSRDSPLHF. In nucleotides, the CDR3 is TGTGCCAGCAGTTACCGACCCGGGTCGAGGGATTCACCCCTCCACTTT.

This clonotype was seen many times. V gene TRBV28 combines with J gene TRBJ1-6; D is ambiguous. Germline-derived CDR1 and CDR2 are MDHEN and SYDVKM. With 6 bases removed from V and 10 bases from J, the gap between germline ends came to 19 bases. This CDR3 has 15 residues. The CDR3: CASSLRALVGSPLHF. The DNA of the CDR3 is TGTGCCAGCAGCCTCCGGGCCCTCGTGGGGTCACCCCTCCACTTT. The complete variable domain, with remaining parts taken from reference TRBV28 and TRBJ1-6, reads DVKVTQSSRYLVKRTGEKVFLECVQDMDHENMFWYRQDPGLGLRLIYFSYDVKMKEKGDIPEGYSVSREKKERFSLILESASTNQTSMYLCASSLRALVGSPLHFGNGTRLTVT.

The genes are TRBV6-8 and TRBJ1-1, with 9 bases lining up with TRBD1. Trimming took 2 bases from V and 0 from J; bases not matched to a gene: 4. CDR1 is MNHGY, CDR2 SAAAGT, per germline. The CDR3 is made up of 16 amino acids. The CDR3 sequence is CASSYRDRVVNTEAFF. The CDR3 bases are TGTGCCAGCAGTTACCGGGACAGGGTCGTGAACACTGAAGCTTTCTTT.

V gene TRBV6-6 combines with J gene TRBJ1-1; no definite D call. CDR1 and CDR2 from the germline V gene are MNHNY and SVGAGI (reference sequence). The CDR3 consists of 11 residues. Trimming stripped 4 bases from V and 8 bases from J, with 8 bases between. CDR3 region: CASSSAIEAFF. CDR3 coding DNA: TGTGCCAGCAGTTCCGCAATAGAAGCTTTCTTT.